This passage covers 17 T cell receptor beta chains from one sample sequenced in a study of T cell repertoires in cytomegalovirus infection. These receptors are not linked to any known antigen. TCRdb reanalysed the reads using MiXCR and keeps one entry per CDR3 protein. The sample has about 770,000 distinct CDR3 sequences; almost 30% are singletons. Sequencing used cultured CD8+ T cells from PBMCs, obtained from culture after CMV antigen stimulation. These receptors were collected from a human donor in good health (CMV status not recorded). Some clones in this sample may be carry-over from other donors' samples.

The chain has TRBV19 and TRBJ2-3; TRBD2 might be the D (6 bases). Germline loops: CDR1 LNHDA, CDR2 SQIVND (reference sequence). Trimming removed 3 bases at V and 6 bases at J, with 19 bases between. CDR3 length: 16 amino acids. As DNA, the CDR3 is TGTGCCAGTAGTATCGGCGGGGTGTCAGGTTTGGATACGCAGTATTTT. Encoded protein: CASSIGGVSGLDTQYF.

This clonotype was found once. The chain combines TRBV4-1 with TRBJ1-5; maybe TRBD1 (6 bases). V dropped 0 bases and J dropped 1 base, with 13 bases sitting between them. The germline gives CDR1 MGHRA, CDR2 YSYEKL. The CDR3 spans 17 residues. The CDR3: CASSQDMGGASNQPQHF. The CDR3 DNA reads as TGCGCCAGCAGCCAAGATATGGGGGGGGCGAGCAATCAGCCCCAGCATTTT.

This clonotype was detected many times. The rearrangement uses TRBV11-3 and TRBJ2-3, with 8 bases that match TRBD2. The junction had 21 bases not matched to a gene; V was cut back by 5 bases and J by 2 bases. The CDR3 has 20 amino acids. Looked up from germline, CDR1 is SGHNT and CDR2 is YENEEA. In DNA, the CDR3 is TGTGCCAGCAGCGCAAGACAACTCCCCGGACTAGCATCCCACACAGATACGCAGTATTTT. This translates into CASSARQLPGLASHTDTQYF.

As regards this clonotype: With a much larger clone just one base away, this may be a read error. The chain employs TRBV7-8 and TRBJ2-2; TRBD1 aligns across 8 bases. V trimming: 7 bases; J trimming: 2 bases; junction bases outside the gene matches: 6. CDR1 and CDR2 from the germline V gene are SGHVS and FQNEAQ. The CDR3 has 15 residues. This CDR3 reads CASNPDRGNTGELFF. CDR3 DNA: TGTGCCAGCAACCCCGACAGGGGAAACACCGGGGAGCTGTTTTTT.

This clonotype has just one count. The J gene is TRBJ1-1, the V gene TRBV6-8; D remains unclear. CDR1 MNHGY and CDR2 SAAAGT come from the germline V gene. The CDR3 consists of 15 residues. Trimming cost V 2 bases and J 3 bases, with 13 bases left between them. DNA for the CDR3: TGTGCCAGCAGTTACCACGGCACGTTCGACACTGAAGCTTTCTTT. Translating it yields CASSYHGTFDTEAFF.

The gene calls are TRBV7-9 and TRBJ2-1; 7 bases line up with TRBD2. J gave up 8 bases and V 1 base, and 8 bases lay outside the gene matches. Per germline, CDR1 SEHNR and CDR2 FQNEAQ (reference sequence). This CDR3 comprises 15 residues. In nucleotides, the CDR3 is TGTGCCAGCAGCTTAGTCCAGCGGGGTCGGTATGAGCAGTTCTTC. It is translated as CASSLVQRGRYEQFF. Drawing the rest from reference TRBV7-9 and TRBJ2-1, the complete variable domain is DTGVSQNPRHKITKRGQNVTFRCDPISEHNRLYWYRQTLGQGPEFLTYFQNEAQLEKSRLLSDRFSAERPKGSFSTLEIQRTEQGDSAMYLCASSLVQRGRYEQFFGPGTRLTVL.

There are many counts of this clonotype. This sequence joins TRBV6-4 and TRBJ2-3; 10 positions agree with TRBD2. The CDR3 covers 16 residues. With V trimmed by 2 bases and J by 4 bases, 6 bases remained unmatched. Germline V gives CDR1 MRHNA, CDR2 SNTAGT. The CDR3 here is CASSDLERGGPDTQYF. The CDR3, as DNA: TGTGCCAGCAGTGACCTCGAGCGGGGGGGCCCAGATACGCAGTATTTT.

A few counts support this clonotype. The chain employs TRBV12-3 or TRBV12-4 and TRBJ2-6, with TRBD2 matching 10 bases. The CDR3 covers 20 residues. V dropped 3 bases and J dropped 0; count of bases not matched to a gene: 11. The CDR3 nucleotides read TGTGCCAGCAGTTTTATTCTAGCGGGGGACCGCTACTCTGGGGCCAACGTCCTGACTTTC. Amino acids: CASSFILAGDRYSGANVLTF.

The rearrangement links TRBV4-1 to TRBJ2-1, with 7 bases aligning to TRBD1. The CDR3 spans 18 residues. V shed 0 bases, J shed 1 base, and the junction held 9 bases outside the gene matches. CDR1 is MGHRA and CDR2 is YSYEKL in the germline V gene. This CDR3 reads CASSQEHPSGGSYNEQFF. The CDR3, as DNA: TGCGCCAGCAGCCAAGAACACCCCTCAGGGGGATCCTACAATGAGCAGTTCTTC.

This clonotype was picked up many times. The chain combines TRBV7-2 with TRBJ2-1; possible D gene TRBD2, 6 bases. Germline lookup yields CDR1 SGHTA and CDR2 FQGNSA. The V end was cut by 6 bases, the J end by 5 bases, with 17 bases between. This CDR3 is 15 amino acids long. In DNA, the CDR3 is TGTGCCAGCAGTCGGGACTTAATAGAGGACAATGAGCAGTTCTTC. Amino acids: CASSRDLIEDNEQFF.

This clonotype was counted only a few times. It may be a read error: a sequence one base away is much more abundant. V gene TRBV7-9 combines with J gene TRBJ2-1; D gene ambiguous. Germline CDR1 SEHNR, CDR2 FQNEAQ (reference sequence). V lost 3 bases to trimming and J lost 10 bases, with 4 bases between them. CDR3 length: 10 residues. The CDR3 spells CASSFGEQFF. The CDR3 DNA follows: TGTGCCAGCAGCTTCGGGGAGCAGTTCTTC.

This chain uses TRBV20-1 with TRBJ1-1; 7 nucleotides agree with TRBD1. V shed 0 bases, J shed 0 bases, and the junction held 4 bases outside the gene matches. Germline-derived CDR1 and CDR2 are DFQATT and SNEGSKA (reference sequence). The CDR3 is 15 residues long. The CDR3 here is CSARDKQGLNTEAFF. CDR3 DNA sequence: TGCAGTGCTAGAGACAAACAGGGGTTGAACACTGAAGCTTTCTTT.

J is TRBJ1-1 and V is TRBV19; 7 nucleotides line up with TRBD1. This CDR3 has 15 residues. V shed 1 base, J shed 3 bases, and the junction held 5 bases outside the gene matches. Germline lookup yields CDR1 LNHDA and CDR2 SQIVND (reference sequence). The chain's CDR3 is CASSIAGTEDTEAFF. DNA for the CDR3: TGTGCCAGTAGTATAGCCGGGACAGAGGACACTGAAGCTTTCTTT.

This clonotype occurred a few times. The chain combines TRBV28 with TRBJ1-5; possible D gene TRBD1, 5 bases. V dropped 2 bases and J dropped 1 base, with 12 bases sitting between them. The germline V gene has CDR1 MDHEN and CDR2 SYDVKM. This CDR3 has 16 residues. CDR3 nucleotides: TGTGCCAGCAGTTTAGGTAGGGGTTTCAGCAATCAGCCCCAGCATTTT. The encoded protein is CASSLGRGFSNQPQHF.

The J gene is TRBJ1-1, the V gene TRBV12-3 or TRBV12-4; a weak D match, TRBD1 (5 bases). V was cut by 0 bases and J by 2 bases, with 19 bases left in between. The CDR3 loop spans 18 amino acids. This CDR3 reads CASSLAGLDSWENTEAFF. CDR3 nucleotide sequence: TGTGCCAGCAGTTTAGCGGGGCTAGACAGCTGGGAAAACACTGAAGCTTTCTTT.

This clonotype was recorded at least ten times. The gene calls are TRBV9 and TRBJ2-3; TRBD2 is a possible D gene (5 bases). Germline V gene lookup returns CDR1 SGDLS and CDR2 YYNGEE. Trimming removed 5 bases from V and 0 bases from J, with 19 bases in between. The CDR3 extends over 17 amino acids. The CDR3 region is CASSWTFRSTSTDTQYF. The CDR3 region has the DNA TGTGCCAGCAGTTGGACTTTTCGGAGTACTAGCACAGATACGCAGTATTTT.

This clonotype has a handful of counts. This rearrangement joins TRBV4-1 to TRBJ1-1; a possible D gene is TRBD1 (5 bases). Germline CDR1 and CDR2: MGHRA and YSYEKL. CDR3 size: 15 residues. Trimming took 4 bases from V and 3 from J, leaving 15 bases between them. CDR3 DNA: TGCGCCAGCAGCCCACCCCCAGGGATTCACACTGAAGCTTTCTTT. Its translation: CASSPPPGIHTEAFF.